These 23 T cell receptor beta chains were all obtained from the same sample, sequenced in a study of T-cell memory formation after mild COVID-19. TCRdb redid the calling of the 5' RACE reads with MiXCR, one entry per CDR3 protein. The profile shows roughly 200,000 distinct CDR3 sequences, approximately 20% of them singletons. The material sequenced was PBMCs or a T cell subset sorted from them (not recorded which). The receptors derive from an adult woman who had mild COVID-19 (a few samples of this study predate the infection). Cell type and time point are not known.

The chain links TRBV2 to TRBJ2-2; no clear D gene. Germline lookup yields CDR1 SNHLY and CDR2 FYNNEI. The CDR3 totals 13 residues. Trimming pared 6 bases from V and 10 bases from J, leaving 15 bases between. CDR3 DNA sequence: TGTGCCAGCAGACCCAGGCCGGTCGTGGAGCTGTTTTTT. Protein product: CASRPRPVVELFF.

This clonotype was counted only a few times. This rearrangement joins TRBV5-5 to TRBJ1-2; weak D call: TRBD1 (5 bases). Trimming stripped 0 bases from V and 1 base from J, with 7 bases between. CDR3 length: 14 residues. The germline V gene has CDR1 SGHKS and CDR2 YYEKEE (reference sequence). The chain's CDR3 is CASSLDRLNYGYTF. The DNA for the CDR3 is TGTGCCAGCAGCTTGGACAGGCTTAACTATGGCTACACCTTC.

This rearrangement joins TRBV29-1 to TRBJ1-5; 10 nucleotides match TRBD1. Germline CDR1 is SQVTM and CDR2 is ANQGSEA. The junction had 5 bases not matched to a gene; V was cut back by 4 bases and J by 5 bases. The CDR3 consists of 14 residues. CDR3 amino acids: CSVAAGTGDQPQHF. The CDR3, as DNA: TGCAGCGTTGCAGCGGGGACAGGGGATCAGCCCCAGCATTTT. The full variable domain, its missing parts supplied by reference TRBV29-1 and TRBJ1-5, is SAVISQKPSRDICQRGTSLTIQCQVDSQVTMMFWYRQQPGQSLTLIATANQGSEATYESGFVIDKFPISRPNLTFSTLTVSNMSPEDSSIYLCSVAAGTGDQPQHFGDGTRLSIL.

In this sample, this clonotype turned up once. The chain carries TRBV27 and TRBJ1-6; tentatively, D is TRBD1 (6 bases). CDR3 length: 15 residues. The ends were cut back, 10 bases at V and 8 bases at J, with 21 bases in the middle. CDR1 is MNHEY, CDR2 SMNVEV, per germline (reference sequence). The CDR3: CATKSQGLFYSPLHF. As DNA, the CDR3 is TGTGCCACTAAATCACAGGGCCTTTTCTATTCACCCCTCCACTTT.

The CDR3 here is CASSLYPSPQPQHF. The CDR3 bases are TGTGCCAGCAGTTTATACCCCTCCCCTCAGCCCCAGCATTTT. The chain employs TRBV27 and TRBJ1-5; D not certain. From germline, CDR1 is MNHEY and CDR2 SMNVEV (reference sequence). V shed 1 base and J shed 6 bases, with 10 bases lying between them. The CDR3 is made up of 14 amino acids.

The chain combines TRBV6-5 with TRBJ2-7; 8 bases fit TRBD1. Trimming removed 7 bases from V and 4 bases from J; junction bases left unmatched: 3. This CDR3 spans 12 amino acids. CDR1 MNHEY and CDR2 SVGAGI come from the germline V gene. The CDR3 is CASIHRGYEQYF. The CDR3 coding sequence is TGTGCCAGCATACACAGGGGGTACGAGCAGTACTTC.

This clonotype was seen more than once but under ten times. The rearrangement links TRBV5-1 to TRBJ2-1, with 7 bases that match TRBD2. V dropped 0 bases and J dropped 6; count of bases not matched to a gene: 6. Germline V gene sequence: CDR1 SGHRS, CDR2 YFSETQ. The CDR3 consists of 15 residues. As DNA, the CDR3 is TGCGCCAGCAGCTTGGTGGCGGGAGCGGGCAATGAGCAGTTCTTC. Translation: CASSLVAGAGNEQFF.

This chain uses TRBV24-1 with TRBJ1-2, with 8 bases that match TRBD1. The germline V gene encodes CDR1 KGHDR and CDR2 SFDVKD. This CDR3 is 13 amino acids long. Trimming at V came to 5 bases and at J to 8 bases, leaving 6 bases not matched to a gene. The CDR3 DNA reads TGTGCCACCAGTGGCGGGACAGGTGAAGGCTACACCTTC. This translates into CATSGGTGEGYTF.

This clonotype was picked up a small number of times. V gene TRBV19 combines with J gene TRBJ1-5; possible D gene TRBD1, 5 bases. V shed 1 base and J shed 2 bases, with 9 bases lying between them. The CDR3 covers 15 residues. CDR1 is LNHDA, CDR2 SQIVND, per germline (reference sequence). CDR3 sequence (DNA): TGTGCCAGTAGTATAGGTGGGGGAGGCAATCAGCCCCAGCATTTT. Amino acid sequence: CASSIGGGGNQPQHF. Looking up the rest from reference TRBV19 and TRBJ1-5 gives the full variable domain: DGGITQSPKYLFRKEGQNVTLSCEQNLNHDAMYWYRQDPGQGLRLIYYSQIVNDFQKGDIAEGYSVSREKKESFPLTVTSAQKNPTAFYLCASSIGGGGNQPQHFGDGTRLSIL.

The chain carries TRBV18 and TRBJ1-2; maybe TRBD1 (6 bases). V shed 2 bases and J shed 3 bases, with 13 bases lying between them. Germline-derived CDR1 and CDR2 are KGHSH and LQKENI. This CDR3 spans 15 amino acids. The CDR3 here is CASSPVTGLYYGYTF. CDR3 nucleotide sequence: TGTGCCAGCTCACCAGTGACAGGACTTTACTATGGCTACACCTTC.

The rearrangement uses TRBV27 and TRBJ2-1; 11 positions agree with TRBD2. V dropped 8 bases and J dropped 9; count of bases not matched to a gene: 15. The CDR3 totals 16 residues. The germline CDR1 and CDR2 sequences are MNHEY and SMNVEV (reference sequence). The CDR3 here is CASWPIASGRTTEQFF. As DNA, the CDR3 is TGTGCCAGCTGGCCGATCGCTAGCGGGAGGACTACTGAGCAGTTCTTC.

This clonotype was counted a few times. The chain recombines TRBV18 with TRBJ1-1, with 7 bases lining up with TRBD1. V lost 5 bases, J lost 2 bases, and 8 bases stayed unmatched. This CDR3 has 15 residues. CDR1 and CDR2 from the germline V gene are KGHSH and LQKENI. The CDR3 DNA is TGTGCCAGCTCAGACGGCAAAGGGGGCAACACTGAAGCTTTCTTT. Residues: CASSDGKGGNTEAFF.

This clonotype has just a few counts. V is TRBV9 and J is TRBJ2-3; TRBD2 agrees at 8 bases. V gave up 3 bases and J gave up 0 bases; unmatched junction bases: 9. Germline CDR1 is SGDLS and CDR2 is YYNGEE. This CDR3 has 17 amino acids. The CDR3: CASSASLLAGSTDTQYF. CDR3 nucleotides: TGTGCCAGCAGCGCCTCACTCCTAGCGGGTAGCACAGATACGCAGTATTTT.

This clonotype was counted only a few times. J is TRBJ2-2 and V is TRBV12-3 or TRBV12-4; D is uncertain. Trimming cost V 8 bases and J 3 bases, with 4 bases left between them. There are 11 residues in the CDR3. CDR3 region: CASQYTGELFF. The CDR3 nucleotides are TGTGCCAGCCAGTACACCGGGGAGCTGTTTTTT.

The chain joins TRBV20-1 to TRBJ1-5, with D unclear. CDR3 length: 13 amino acids. Germline V CDR1 and CDR2: DFQATT, SNEGSKA (reference sequence). Trimming pared 7 bases from V and 4 bases from J, leaving 14 bases between. The chain's CDR3 is CSVTSGVNQPQHF. The CDR3 DNA reads as TGCAGTGTTACCAGTGGGGTTAATCAGCCCCAGCATTTT.

Ten or more counts support this clonotype. V usage is TRBV7-2 and J usage is TRBJ2-1; D possibly corresponds to TRBD2 (6 bases). Trimming took 4 bases from V and 2 from J, leaving 12 bases between them. Per germline, CDR1 SGHTA and CDR2 FQGNSA. The CDR3 totals 15 residues. Here the CDR3 reads CASSSPGLPYNEQFF. The CDR3 nucleotides read TGTGCCAGCAGCTCGCCGGGACTCCCCTACAATGAGCAGTTCTTC.

This chain links TRBV12-3 or TRBV12-4 with TRBJ2-3; 9 nucleotides agree with TRBD1. The CDR3 is 18 amino acids. V lost 1 base to trimming and J lost 1 base; unmatched junction nucleotides: 9. For the CDR3, the DNA is TGTGCCAGCAGTTTAGGTGGGACAGGGCGCGCGGGCACAGATACGCAGTATTTT. This encodes CASSLGGTGRAGTDTQYF.

This chain links TRBV15 with TRBJ2-6; D call uncertain. V gave up 5 bases and J gave up 5 bases, with 7 bases separating them. This CDR3 has 13 amino acids. The germline gives CDR1 LNHNV, CDR2 YYDKDF (reference sequence). The CDR3 region is CATSQTRANVLTF. CDR3 DNA: TGTGCCACCAGCCAGACACGGGCCAACGTCCTGACTTTC.

The chain is built from TRBV5-1 and TRBJ2-2, with D possibly TRBD1 on 5 matching bases. The V gene's germline CDR1 is SGHRS and CDR2 YFSETQ. The V and J ends lost 7 bases and 1 base respectively, with 8 bases between them. The length of the CDR3 is 13 residues. CDR3 protein: CASATGNTGELFF. The CDR3 coding sequence is TGCGCCAGCGCAACAGGGAACACCGGGGAGCTGTTTTTT.

The chain uses TRBV5-1 and TRBJ2-5; D uncertain. With 3 bases removed from V and 4 bases from J, the gap between germline ends came to 10 bases. Per germline, CDR1 SGHRS and CDR2 YFSETQ. This CDR3 has 13 residues. The CDR3 nucleotides are TGCGCCAGCAGCTCGAATCTCTTAGAGACCCAGTACTTC. Protein sequence: CASSSNLLETQYF.

This clonotype has a count of ten or more. The chain carries TRBV3-1 and TRBJ1-2, with 10 bases matching TRBD1. J lost 11 bases, V lost 1 base, and 4 bases had no gene match. This CDR3 has 13 amino acids. Germline CDR1 reads LGHDT; CDR2 reads YNNKEL (reference sequence). CDR3 sequence reads: CASSQVRTGGYTF. The CDR3 DNA sequence: TGTGCCAGCAGCCAAGTGAGGACAGGGGGATACACCTTC.

CDR3 DNA: TGCGCCAGCAGGGCCGGGACAGGGGCGTTATACACTGAAGCTTTCTTT. Translated: CASRAGTGALYTEAFF. V and J are TRBV23-1 and TRBJ1-1, with TRBD1 matching 10 bases. TRBV23-1 carries the ORF label, with uncertain function. The V gene end was trimmed by 6 bases and the J gene end by 3 bases; junction bases not matched to a gene: 10. The length of the CDR3 is 16 residues.

The chain uses TRBV12-5 and TRBJ2-7; D is unresolved. CDR1 and CDR2 from the germline V gene are LGHNT and FRNRAP. V was shortened by 1 base and J by 6 bases, with 7 bases between the two germline ends. There are 12 residues in the CDR3. The CDR3 loop reads CASGLGPGEQYF. In nucleotides, the CDR3 is TGTGCTAGTGGTTTGGGACCGGGCGAGCAGTACTTC.